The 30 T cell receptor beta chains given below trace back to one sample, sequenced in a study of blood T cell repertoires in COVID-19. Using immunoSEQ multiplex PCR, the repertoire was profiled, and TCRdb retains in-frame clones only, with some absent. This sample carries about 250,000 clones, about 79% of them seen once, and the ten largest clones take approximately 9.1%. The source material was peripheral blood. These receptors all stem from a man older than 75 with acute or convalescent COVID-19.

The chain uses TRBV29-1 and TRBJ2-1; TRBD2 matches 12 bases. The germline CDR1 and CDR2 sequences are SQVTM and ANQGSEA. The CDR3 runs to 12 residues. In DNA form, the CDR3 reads TGCTCCGGGACTAGCGGGTCCTCTGAGCAGTTCTTC. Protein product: CSGTSGSSEQFF.

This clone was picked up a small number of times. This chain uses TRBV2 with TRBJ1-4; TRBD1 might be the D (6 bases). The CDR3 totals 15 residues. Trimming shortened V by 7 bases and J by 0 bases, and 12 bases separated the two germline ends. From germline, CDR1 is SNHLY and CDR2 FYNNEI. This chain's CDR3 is CASTRTEATNEKLFF. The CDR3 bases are TGTGCCAGCACAAGGACAGAGGCAACTAATGAAAAACTGTTTTTT.

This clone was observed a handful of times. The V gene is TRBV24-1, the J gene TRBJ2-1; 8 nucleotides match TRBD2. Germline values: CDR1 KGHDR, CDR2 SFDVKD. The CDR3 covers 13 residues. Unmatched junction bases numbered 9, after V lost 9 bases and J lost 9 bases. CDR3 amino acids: CATRQRESGEQFF. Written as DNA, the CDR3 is TGTGCCACCCGCCAGCGGGAGAGCGGTGAGCAGTTCTTC.

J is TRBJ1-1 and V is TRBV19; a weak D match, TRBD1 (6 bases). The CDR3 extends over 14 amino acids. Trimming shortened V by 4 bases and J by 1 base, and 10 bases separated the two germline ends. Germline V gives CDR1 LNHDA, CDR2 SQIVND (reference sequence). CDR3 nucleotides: TGTGCCAGTAGTAGGGGGGGCAGGAACACTGAAGCTTTCTTT. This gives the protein CASSRGGRNTEAFF.

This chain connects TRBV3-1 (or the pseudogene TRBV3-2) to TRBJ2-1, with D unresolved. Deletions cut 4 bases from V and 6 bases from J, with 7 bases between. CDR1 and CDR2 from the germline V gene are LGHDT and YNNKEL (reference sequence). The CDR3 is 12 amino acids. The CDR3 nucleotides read TGTGCCAGCAGCCTCGGAGCCAATGAGCAGTTCTTC. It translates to CASSLGANEQFF.

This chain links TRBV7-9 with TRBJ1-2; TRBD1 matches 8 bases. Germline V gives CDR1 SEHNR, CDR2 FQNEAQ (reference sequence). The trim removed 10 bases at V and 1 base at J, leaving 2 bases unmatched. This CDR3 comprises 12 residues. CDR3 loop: CAIGQGNYGYTF. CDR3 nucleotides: TGTGCCATTGGACAGGGTAACTATGGCTACACCTTC.

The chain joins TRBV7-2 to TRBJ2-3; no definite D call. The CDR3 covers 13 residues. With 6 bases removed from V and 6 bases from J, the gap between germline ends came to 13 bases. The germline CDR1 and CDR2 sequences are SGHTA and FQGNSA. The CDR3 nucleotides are TGTGCCAGCAGACCGTGGGCGAGCGATACGCAGTATTTT. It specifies CASRPWASDTQYF.

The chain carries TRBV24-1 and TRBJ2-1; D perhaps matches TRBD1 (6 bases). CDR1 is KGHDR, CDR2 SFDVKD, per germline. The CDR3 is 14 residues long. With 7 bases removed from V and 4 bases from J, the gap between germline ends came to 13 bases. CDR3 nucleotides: TGTGCCACCAGCAAACAGGGTGTGTACAATGAGCAGTTCTTC. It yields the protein CATSKQGVYNEQFF.

This chain's CDR3 is CASGHRGQHNNEQFF. CDR3 bases: TGTGCCAGCGGTCACAGGGGACAGCATAACAATGAGCAGTTCTTC. The chain employs TRBV3-1 (or the pseudogene TRBV3-2) and TRBJ2-1; 7 bases agree with TRBD1. Germline V gene data show CDR1 as LGHDT and CDR2 as YNNKEL (reference sequence). The CDR3 spans 15 residues. Trimming at V came to 8 bases and at J to 5 bases, leaving 12 bases not matched to a gene.

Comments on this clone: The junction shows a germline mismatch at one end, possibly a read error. In DNA form, the CDR3 reads TGTGCCAGCAGTAGGGACAGAGGGGAGAGGACTCGATTT. This encodes CASSRDRGERTRF. The chain uses TRBV2 and TRBJ1-5; the match to TRBD1 covers 7 bases. CDR1 is SNHLY and CDR2 is FYNNEI in the germline V gene. This CDR3 comprises 13 residues.

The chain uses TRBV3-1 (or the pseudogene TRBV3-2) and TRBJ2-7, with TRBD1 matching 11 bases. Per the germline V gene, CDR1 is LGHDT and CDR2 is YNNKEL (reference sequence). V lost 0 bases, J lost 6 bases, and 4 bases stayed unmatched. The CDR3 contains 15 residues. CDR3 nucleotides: TGTGCCAGCAGCCAAGATATGGACAGGGGGCGCGAGCAGTACTTC. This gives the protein CASSQDMDRGREQYF.

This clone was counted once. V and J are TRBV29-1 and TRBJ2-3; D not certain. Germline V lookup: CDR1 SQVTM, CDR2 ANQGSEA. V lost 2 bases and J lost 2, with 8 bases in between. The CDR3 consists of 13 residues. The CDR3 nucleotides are TGCAGCGTTGAACCCCTACTCACAGATACGCAGTATTTT. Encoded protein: CSVEPLLTDTQYF.

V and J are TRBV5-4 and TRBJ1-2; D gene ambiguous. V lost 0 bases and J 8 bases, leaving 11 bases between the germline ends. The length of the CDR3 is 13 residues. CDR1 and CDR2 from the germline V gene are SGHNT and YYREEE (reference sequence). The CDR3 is CASSLGAGGGYTF. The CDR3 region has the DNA TGTGCCAGCAGCTTGGGAGCGGGTGGCGGCTACACCTTC.

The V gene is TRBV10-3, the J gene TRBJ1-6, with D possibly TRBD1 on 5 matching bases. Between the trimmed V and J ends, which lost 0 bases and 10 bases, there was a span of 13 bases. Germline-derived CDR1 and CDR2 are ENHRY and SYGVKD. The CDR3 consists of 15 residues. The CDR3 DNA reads TGTGCCATCAGTGAGTCGCAGGGTGGTAACTCACCCCTCCACTTT. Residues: CAISESQGGNSPLHF.

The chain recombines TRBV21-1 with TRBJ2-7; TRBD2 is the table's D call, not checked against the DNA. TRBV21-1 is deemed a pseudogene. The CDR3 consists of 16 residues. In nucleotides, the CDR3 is TGTGCCAGCAGCAAAGTTAAGCGGGAGGGCCAGAACGAGCAGTACTTC. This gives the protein CASSKVKREGQNEQYF.

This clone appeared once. The CDR3 loop reads CASSPPGVPYNEQFF. CDR3 bases: TGTGCCAGCTCACCCCCAGGGGTCCCCTACAATGAGCAGTTCTTC. This chain links TRBV18 with TRBJ2-1; the D gene is possibly TRBD1 (6 bases). With 3 bases removed from V and 2 bases from J, the gap between germline ends came to 11 bases. Germline V CDR1 and CDR2: KGHSH, LQKENI. CDR3 size: 15 residues.

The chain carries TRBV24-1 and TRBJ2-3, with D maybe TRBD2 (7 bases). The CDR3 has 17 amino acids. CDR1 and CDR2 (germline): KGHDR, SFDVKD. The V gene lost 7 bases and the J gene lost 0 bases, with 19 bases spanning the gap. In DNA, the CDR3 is TGTGCCACCAGCCGGGGGAGGGGGACGCCAAGCACAGATACGCAGTATTTT. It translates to CATSRGRGTPSTDTQYF.

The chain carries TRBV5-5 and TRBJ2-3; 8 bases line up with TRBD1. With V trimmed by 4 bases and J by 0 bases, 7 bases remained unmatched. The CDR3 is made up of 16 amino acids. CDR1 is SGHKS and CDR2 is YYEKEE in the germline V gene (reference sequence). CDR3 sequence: CASSTGGTTSTDTQYF. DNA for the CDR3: TGTGCCAGCAGCACAGGGGGGACCACTAGCACAGATACGCAGTATTTT.

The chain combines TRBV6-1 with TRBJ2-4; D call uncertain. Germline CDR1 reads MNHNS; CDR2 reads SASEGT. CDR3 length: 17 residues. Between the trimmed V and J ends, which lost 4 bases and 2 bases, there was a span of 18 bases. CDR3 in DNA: TGTGCCAGCAGTGTGCAGGCCTCCCAGCTTACCAAAAACATTCAGTACTTC. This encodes CASSVQASQLTKNIQYF.

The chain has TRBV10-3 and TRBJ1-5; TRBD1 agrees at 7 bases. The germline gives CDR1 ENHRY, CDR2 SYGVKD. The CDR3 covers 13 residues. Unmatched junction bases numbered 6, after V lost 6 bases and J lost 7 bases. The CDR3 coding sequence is TGTGCCATCAGAGACAGGGAAGGCCAGCCCCAGCATTTT. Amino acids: CAIRDREGQPQHF.

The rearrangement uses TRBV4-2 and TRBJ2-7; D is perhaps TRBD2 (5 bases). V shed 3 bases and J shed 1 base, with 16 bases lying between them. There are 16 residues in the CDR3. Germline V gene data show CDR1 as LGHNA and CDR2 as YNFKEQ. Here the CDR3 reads CASSHGPGLQSYEQYF. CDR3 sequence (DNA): TGTGCCAGCAGCCACGGCCCGGGATTACAATCCTACGAGCAGTACTTC.

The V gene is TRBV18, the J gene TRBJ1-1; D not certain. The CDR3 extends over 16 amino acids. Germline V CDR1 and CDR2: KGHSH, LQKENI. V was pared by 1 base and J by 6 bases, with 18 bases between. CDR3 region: CASSPRAEIQGAEAFF. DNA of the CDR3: TGTGCCAGCTCACCACGGGCAGAAATACAAGGCGCTGAAGCTTTCTTT. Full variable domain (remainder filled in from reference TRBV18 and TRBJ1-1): NAGVMQNPRHLVRRRGQEARLRCSPMKGHSHVYWYRQLPEEGLKFMVYLQKENIIDESGMPKERFSAEFPKEGPSILRIQQVVRGDSAAYFCASSPRAEIQGAEAFFGQGTRLTVV.

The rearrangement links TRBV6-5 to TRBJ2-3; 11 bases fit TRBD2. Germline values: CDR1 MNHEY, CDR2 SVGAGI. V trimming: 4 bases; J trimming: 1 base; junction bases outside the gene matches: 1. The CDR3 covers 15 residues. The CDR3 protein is CASSFSGRGTDTQYF. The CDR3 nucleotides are TGTGCCAGCAGTTTTAGCGGGAGGGGCACAGATACGCAGTATTTT.

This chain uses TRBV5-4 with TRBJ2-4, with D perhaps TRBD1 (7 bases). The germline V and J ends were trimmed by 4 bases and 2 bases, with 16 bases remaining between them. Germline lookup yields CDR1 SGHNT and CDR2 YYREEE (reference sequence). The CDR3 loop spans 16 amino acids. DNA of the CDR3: TGTGCCAGCAGCCGGAGGGACAGTGGAACCAAAAACATTCAGTACTTC. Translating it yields CASSRRDSGTKNIQYF. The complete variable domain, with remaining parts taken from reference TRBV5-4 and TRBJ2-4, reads ETGVTQSPTHLIKTRGQQVTLRCSSQSGHNTVSWYQQALGQGPQFIFQYYREEENGRGNFPPRFSGLQFPNYSSELNVNALELDDSALYLCASSRRDSGTKNIQYFGAGTRLSVL.

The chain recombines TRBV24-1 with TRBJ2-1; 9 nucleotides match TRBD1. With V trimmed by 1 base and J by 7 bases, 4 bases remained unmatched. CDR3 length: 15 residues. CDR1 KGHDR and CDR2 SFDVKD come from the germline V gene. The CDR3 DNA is TGTGCCACCAGTGATTTCGGGACAGGGAGGAATGAGCAGTTCTTC. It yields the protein CATSDFGTGRNEQFF.

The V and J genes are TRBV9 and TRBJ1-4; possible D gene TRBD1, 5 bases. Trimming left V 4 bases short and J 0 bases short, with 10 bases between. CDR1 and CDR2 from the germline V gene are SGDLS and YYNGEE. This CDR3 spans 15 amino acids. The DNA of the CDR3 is TGTGCCAGCAGCCCAGGACATGCAACTAATGAAAAACTGTTTTTT. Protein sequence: CASSPGHATNEKLFF.

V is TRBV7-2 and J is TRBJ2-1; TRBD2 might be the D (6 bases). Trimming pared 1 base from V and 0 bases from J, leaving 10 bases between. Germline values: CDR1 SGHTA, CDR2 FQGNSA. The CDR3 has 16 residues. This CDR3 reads CASSLGGVSSYNEQFF. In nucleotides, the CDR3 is TGTGCCAGCAGCTTAGGCGGGGTGAGCTCCTACAATGAGCAGTTCTTC.

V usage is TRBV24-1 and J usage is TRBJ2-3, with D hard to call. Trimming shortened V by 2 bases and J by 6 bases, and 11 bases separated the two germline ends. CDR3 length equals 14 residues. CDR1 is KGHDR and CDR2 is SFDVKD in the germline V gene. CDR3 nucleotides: TGTGCCACCAGTGATTCGCCCAGCGCCGATACGCAGTATTTT. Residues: CATSDSPSADTQYF.

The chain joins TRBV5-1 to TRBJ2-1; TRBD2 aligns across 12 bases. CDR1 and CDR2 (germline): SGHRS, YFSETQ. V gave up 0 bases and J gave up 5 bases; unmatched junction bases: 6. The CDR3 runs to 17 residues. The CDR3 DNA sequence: TGCGCCAGCAGCTTGGCCCTGACTAGCGGGAGTAACAATGAGCAGTTCTTC. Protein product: CASSLALTSGSNNEQFF.

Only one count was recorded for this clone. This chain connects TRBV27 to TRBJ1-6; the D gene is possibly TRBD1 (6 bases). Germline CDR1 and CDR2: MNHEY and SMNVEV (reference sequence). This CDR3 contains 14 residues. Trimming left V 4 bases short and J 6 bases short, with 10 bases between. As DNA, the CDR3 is TGTGCCAGCAGTTCGGGACATTCTAATTCACCCCTCCACTTT. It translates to CASSSGHSNSPLHF.